This TCR beta chain emerged from a study of T cell repertoires in cytomegalovirus infection. Study overall: It was recently identified HLA-C-restricted and well-studied HLA-B-restricted CMV epitopes that the study used. Public TCR beta signature analysis indicated the presence of both CMV infection and matching HLA type.

V lost 0 bases to trimming and J lost 7 bases, with 11 bases between them. CDR3 length: 15 residues. From germline, CDR1 is SGHRS and CDR2 YFSETQ. TCRdb analysed the reads with MiXCR anew, one entry per CDR3 protein. The repertoire holds about 900,000 distinct CDR3 sequences, around 30% seen once, with over 12% in the top ten. Comment on this clonotype: Its target is not known.

The TCR originated in a human donor in good health (CMV status not recorded). Some clones in this sample may be carry-over from other donors' samples. The chain combines TRBV5-1 with TRBJ1-6; TRBD1 might be the D (5 bases). Sample: cultured CD8+ T cells from PBMCs, taken from culture after CMV antigen stimulation. For the CDR3, the DNA is TGCGCCAGCAGCTTGGCCAAGGGGCACAATTCACCCCTCCACTTT. Amino acids: CASSLAKGHNSPLHF.